Listed here are 11 T cell receptor beta chains from one sample, sequenced in a study of CD8+ T cells in alopecia areata. Sequencing templates came from extracted RNA that was reverse transcribed into cDNA. The repertoire was sequenced with immunoSEQ multiplex PCR; TCRdb's copy has only in-frame clones and lacks some. The data show 140,000 or so clones, approximately 51% seen once. Source: CD4+ T cells sorted from blood, taken at week 0. The receptors were sampled from a human donor with alopecia areata.

The rearrangement joins TRBV2 to TRBJ2-2; D unresolved. This CDR3 comprises 15 residues. CDR1 is SNHLY and CDR2 is FYNNEI in the germline V gene. V was pared by 3 bases and J by 1 base, with 9 bases between. The CDR3, as DNA: TGTGCCAGCAGTGAGTCGACATTGAACACCGGGGAGCTGTTTTTT. Protein product: CASSESTLNTGELFF.

The chain employs TRBV27 and TRBJ1-2; possibly TRBD1 for D (5 bases). The CDR3 length is 14 residues. The germline V and J ends were trimmed by 6 bases and 6 bases, with 17 bases remaining between them. Looked up from germline, CDR1 is MNHEY and CDR2 is SMNVEV (reference sequence). CDR3 loop: CASSPGTPWDGYTF. The CDR3 nucleotides read TGTGCCAGCAGCCCCGGGACTCCGTGGGATGGCTACACCTTC.

The J gene is TRBJ1-4, the V gene TRBV19, with D possibly matching TRBD1 (6 bases). The CDR3 spans 15 residues. Germline V CDR1 and CDR2: LNHDA, SQIVND (reference sequence). Trimming removed 3 bases at V and 4 bases at J, with 12 bases between. The CDR3 reads CASSMRTAFNEKLFF. In nucleotides, the CDR3 is TGTGCCAGTAGTATGCGGACAGCCTTTAATGAAAAACTGTTTTTT.

This clone was detected a few times. The CDR3 is CASNIVANNEKLFF. CDR3 DNA: TGTGCCAGCAACATAGTGGCGAATAATGAAAAACTGTTTTTT. This chain uses TRBV2 with TRBJ1-4; D uncertain. This CDR3 spans 14 amino acids. CDR1 SNHLY and CDR2 FYNNEI come from the germline V gene. V gave up 7 bases and J gave up 4 bases, with 13 bases separating them.

Details on this clone: The sample has other DNA sequences that encode this CDR3 too. This chain joins TRBV6-5 and TRBJ2-6, with D unclear. The CDR3 runs to 15 residues. Looked up from germline, CDR1 is MNHEY and CDR2 is SVGAGI. Trimming left V 6 bases short and J 0 bases short, with 9 bases between. DNA of the CDR3: TGTGCCAGCAGAACTGGCTTCTCTGGGGCCAACGTCCTGACTTTC. Amino acids: CASRTGFSGANVLTF.

In this sample, this clone turned up a few times. The V call is TRBV29-1, the J call TRBJ2-3; maybe TRBD2 (6 bases). The CDR3 loop spans 13 amino acids. Germline lookup yields CDR1 SQVTM and CDR2 ANQGSEA. CDR3 residues: CRIDGTVTDTQYF. DNA for the CDR3: TGCAGAATTGACGGGACTGTCACAGATACGCAGTATTTT.

This clone was seen more than once but under ten times. V gene TRBV29-1 combines with J gene TRBJ2-5, with D uncertain. In germline, CDR1 is SQVTM, CDR2 ANQGSEA. This CDR3 is built from 11 residues. With 4 bases removed from V and 4 bases from J, the gap between germline ends came to 7 bases. CDR3 amino acids: CSVGPAETQYF. As DNA, the CDR3 is TGCAGCGTTGGTCCGGCAGAGACCCAGTACTTC.

The genes are TRBV30 and TRBJ1-1; D remains ambiguous. The germline CDR1 and CDR2 sequences are GTSNPN and SVGIG (reference sequence). The V and J ends lost 1 base and 0 bases respectively, with 12 bases between them. The CDR3 covers 15 residues. This CDR3 is CAWSGKIGMNTEAFF. DNA for the CDR3: TGTGCCTGGAGTGGGAAAATTGGTATGAACACTGAAGCTTTCTTT.

This clone was observed a few times. CDR3 region: CASSTVPATATDTQYF. The CDR3 bases are TGTGCCAGTAGTACCGTCCCAGCGACGGCCACAGATACGCAGTATTTT. The rearrangement links TRBV19 to TRBJ2-3; D is unclear. Germline V gives CDR1 LNHDA, CDR2 SQIVND (reference sequence). The V end was cut by 4 bases, the J end by 2 bases, with 16 bases between. The CDR3 is made up of 16 amino acids.

About this clone: The identical CDR3 is also encoded by other nucleotide sequences in the sample. This chain uses TRBV6-5 with TRBJ2-7; unclear D gene. V dropped 0 bases and J dropped 0 bases, with 3 bases sitting between them. The CDR3 contains 13 residues. Germline lookup yields CDR1 MNHEY and CDR2 SVGAGI. The CDR3 spells CASSYSSSYEQYF. The CDR3 DNA reads as TGTGCCAGCAGTTACTCAAGCTCCTACGAGCAGTACTTC.

The chain links TRBV5-1 to TRBJ2-2, with 11 bases that match TRBD1. J lost 5 bases, V lost 3 bases, and 15 bases had no gene match. The CDR3 runs to 19 residues. Germline CDR1 reads SGHRS; CDR2 reads YFSETQ. The CDR3 DNA sequence: TGCGCCAGCAGCTCCCGGACAGGGGGCACGGGCGGGCGAACCGGGGAGCTGTTTTTT. Its protein is CASSSRTGGTGGRTGELFF.